Below, one T cell receptor beta chain is given with its context. The sample originates from a study of blood T cell repertoires in COVID-19. Study summary: The study drew acute and convalescent COVID-19 samples from the United States, Italy and Spain. In each case, the material was cDNA or gDNA derived from T cells, B-cell-depleted T cells, or PBMCs.

CDR1 is GTSNPN, CDR2 SVGIG, per germline (reference sequence). CDR3 size: 12 residues. The germline V and J ends were trimmed by 6 bases and 5 bases, with 10 bases remaining between them. Followed over time, Seattle patients had been enrolled while infection was active. Original processing notes: Reference gene primer amplification gave estimated nucleated cell counts. The table came from immunoSEQ multiplex PCR; TCRdb's copy has only in-frame clones and leaves some out. The DNA was the basis for D and trimming; V, J and clone size are from that table. The profile shows fewer than 200,000 clones, around 83% of them singletons.

This rearrangement joins TRBV30 to TRBJ1-4; perhaps TRBD1 as D (6 bases). Sequenced: peripheral blood. This TCR was recovered from a woman between 65 and 79 years old with COVID-19, enrolled during active disease. Here the CDR3 reads CACRGTNEKLFF. CDR3 nucleotide sequence: TGTGCCTGCAGGGGTACCAATGAAAAACTGTTTTTT.